This entry concerns a single TCR beta chain. These data belong to a study of control samples from healthy donors and cancer patients. Profiled with immunoSEQ multiplex PCR; TCRdb holds only in-frame clones, not every one. The sample has 350,000 to 450,000 clones, about nine tenths seen once. The receptor was derived from a man in his forties or fifties with head and neck cancer. What was sequenced was PBMCs.

As DNA, the CDR3 is TGCGCCAGCAGCCAAGTAGGGGATGCAAATCAGCCCCAGCATTTT. Its translation is CASSQVGDANQPQHF. The genes are TRBV4-1 and TRBJ1-5; tentative D call: TRBD1 (5 bases). CDR3 length equals 15 residues. CDR1 is MGHRA and CDR2 is YSYEKL in the germline V gene. V lost 1 base and J lost 4, with 11 bases in between.